A single sample gave rise to the 17 T cell receptor beta chains below, sequenced in a study of Ad26.COV2.S vaccination and SARS-CoV-2 variants. Profiling relied on immunoSEQ multiplex PCR, and the TCRdb table lists in-frame clones only, not all of them. The data hold 440,000 or so clones, with roughly 91% observed a single time. The treatment here: 19 received Ad26.COV2.S at low or high dose, single or two shots; about 5 received placebo; per-sample allocation not given. Following the first vaccine or placebo injection, samples were taken on day 63. The specimen comprised peripheral blood, sampled in a trial of Ad26.COV2.S vaccine versus placebo. The origin of the receptors is a person aged 18-65 years who received the Ad26.COV2.S COVID-19 vaccine or a placebo.

The chain uses TRBV24-1 and TRBJ2-7; the D is unclear. CDR1 and CDR2 (germline): KGHDR, SFDVKD. Trimming stripped 7 bases from V and 3 bases from J, with 12 bases between. The CDR3 covers 13 residues. CDR3 sequence reads: CATSASPNYEQYF. The DNA of the CDR3 is TGTGCCACCAGCGCATCCCCGAACTACGAGCAGTACTTC.

For the CDR3, the DNA is TGTGCCAGCAGCTTCGCACGTTTCGAGCTACCCTACGAGCAGTACTTC. This sequence encodes CASSFARFELPYEQYF. The gene calls are TRBV5-6 and TRBJ2-7, with D unresolved. Germline lookup yields CDR1 SGHDT and CDR2 YYEEEE. This CDR3 is 16 amino acids long. V lost 2 bases and J lost 2, with 17 bases in between.

V usage is TRBV6-5 and J usage is TRBJ2-1; 9 bases align to TRBD1. Germline CDR1 reads MNHEY; CDR2 reads SVGAGI. V dropped 5 bases and J dropped 5; count of bases not matched to a gene: 7. The CDR3 has 15 residues. The CDR3 loop reads CASSPGTGRHNEQFF. CDR3 coding DNA: TGTGCCAGCAGTCCCGGGACAGGGAGGCACAATGAGCAGTTCTTC.

V and J are TRBV7-2 and TRBJ1-3; D is undetermined. Germline CDR1 SGHTA, CDR2 FQGNSA. Trimming left V 2 bases short and J 2 bases short, with 10 bases between. This CDR3 contains 15 residues. CDR3 nucleotides: TGTGCCAGCAGCTTAAAGGTTCCCCCTGGAAACACCATATATTTT. It codes for CASSLKVPPGNTIYF.

CDR3 nucleotide sequence: TGCGCCAGCAGCGATAACAAGGGGCGCGATCCCTCTCCACCCTACGAGCAGTACTTC. As protein: CASSDNKGRDPSPPYEQYF. The chain employs TRBV10-2 and TRBJ2-7; D might be TRBD1 (5 bases). The CDR3 loop spans 19 amino acids. Trimming removed 6 bases from V and 2 bases from J, with 29 bases in between. Germline assignment: CDR1 WSHSY and CDR2 SAAADI.

Here the CDR3 DNA reads TGTGCCAGCAGCCGACAGGGCAGCACTGAAGCTTTCTTT. It is translated as CASSRQGSTEAFF. The gene calls are TRBV6-5 and TRBJ1-1; 7 nucleotides align to TRBD1. The CDR3 length is 13 residues. Trimming cost V 6 bases and J 4 bases; bases outside gene matches: 5. The germline V gene encodes CDR1 MNHEY and CDR2 SVGAGI.

CDR3 DNA sequence: TGTGCCAGCAGCGAGAAAGGGCGACTAGTTTCTGAACATGAGCAGTTCTTC. This codes for CASSEKGRLVSEHEQFF. The V gene is TRBV5-6, the J gene TRBJ2-1; possibly TRBD2 for D (6 bases). Germline V gene sequence: CDR1 SGHDT, CDR2 YYEEEE. This CDR3 spans 17 amino acids. V was clipped by 4 bases and J by 8 bases, with 25 bases between them.

This sequence joins TRBV7-9 and TRBJ2-1, with TRBD2 identical over 13 bases. The CDR3 has 18 amino acids. V dropped 1 base and J dropped 4; count of bases not matched to a gene: 7. The germline V gene encodes CDR1 SEHNR and CDR2 FQNEAQ (reference sequence). The CDR3 sequence: CASSLGGLAGVGYNEQFF. DNA of the CDR3: TGTGCCAGCAGCTTAGGAGGACTAGCGGGAGTCGGATACAATGAGCAGTTCTTC.

J is TRBJ2-1 and V is TRBV28; D is uncertain. The germline CDR1 and CDR2 sequences are MDHEN and SYDVKM. V was trimmed by 4 bases and J by 7 bases, leaving 17 bases between them. The CDR3 contains 15 residues. The DNA of the CDR3 is TGTGCCAGCAGTTCTAGATTCTCGGCCCGAAATGAGCAGTTCTTC. The encoded protein is CASSSRFSARNEQFF.

The chain carries TRBV19 and TRBJ2-7, with D maybe TRBD1 (6 bases). CDR1 is LNHDA and CDR2 is SQIVND in the germline V gene (reference sequence). This CDR3 is 12 amino acids long. Trimming stripped 7 bases from V and 4 bases from J, with 11 bases between. The DNA for the CDR3 is TGTGCCAGTATGGACAGCCTATACGAGCAGTACTTC. It translates to CASMDSLYEQYF.

V and J are TRBV19 and TRBJ2-5; no reliable D call. V shed 5 bases and J shed 5 bases, with 15 bases lying between them. This CDR3 has 14 amino acids. Germline CDR1 and CDR2: LNHDA and SQIVND (reference sequence). DNA for the CDR3: TGTGCCAGTAGTTTGGCTAGACGATCGGAGACCCAGTACTTC. Amino acid sequence: CASSLARRSETQYF.

J is TRBJ2-3 and V is TRBV5-4, with 11 positions matching TRBD2. CDR3 size: 16 residues. The V and J ends lost 2 bases and 1 base, in that order; junction bases with no gene match: 3. Per germline, CDR1 SGHNT and CDR2 YYREEE (reference sequence). CDR3 protein: CASSLPGLAGTDTQYF. CDR3 DNA: TGTGCCAGCAGCTTACCGGGACTAGCGGGCACAGATACGCAGTATTTT.

The V gene is TRBV6-5, the J gene TRBJ2-1; either TRBD1 or TRBD2 may fit D (5 bases each). The germline V gene has CDR1 MNHEY and CDR2 SVGAGI. CDR3 length: 14 residues. V was clipped by 0 bases and J by 6 bases, with 9 bases between them. The CDR3 region has the DNA TGTGCCAGCAGTTACTCCGGGACCCCCAATGAGCAGTTCTTC. The encoded protein is CASSYSGTPNEQFF.

The chain recombines TRBV6-5 with TRBJ2-3; 7 positions match TRBD2. CDR1 MNHEY and CDR2 SVGAGI come from the germline V gene. CDR3 length equals 16 residues. V shed 0 bases, J shed 2 bases, and the junction held 5 bases outside the gene matches. The DNA of the CDR3 is TGTGCCAGCAGTTACTCGCCTAGCGGCAACACAGATACGCAGTATTTT. Translating it yields CASSYSPSGNTDTQYF.

V is TRBV7-2 and J is TRBJ2-7; 9 nucleotides agree with TRBD1. Germline CDR1 is SGHTA and CDR2 is FQGNSA. V gave up 1 base and J gave up 0 bases; unmatched junction bases: 7. The CDR3 loop spans 17 amino acids. The CDR3 nucleotides read TGTGCCAGCAGCTTAGTTGGGGGACAGGGTCTCTCCTACGAGCAGTACTTC. Encoded protein: CASSLVGGQGLSYEQYF.

The chain recombines TRBV28 with TRBJ2-2; 9 bases map to TRBD1. This CDR3 spans 18 amino acids. The germline V gene has CDR1 MDHEN and CDR2 SYDVKM. Trimming at V came to 3 bases and at J to 6 bases, leaving 14 bases not matched to a gene. CDR3 in amino acids: CASSLRDRVGRIAGELFF. CDR3 DNA: TGTGCCAGCAGTTTGCGGGACAGGGTCGGGCGGATCGCCGGGGAGCTGTTTTTT.

The chain employs TRBV30 and TRBJ2-7; tentatively, D is TRBD2 (6 bases). CDR3 size: 13 residues. V dropped 8 bases and J dropped 3 bases, with 17 bases sitting between them. Germline-derived CDR1 and CDR2 are GTSNPN and SVGIG (reference sequence). The CDR3 nucleotides read TGTGCCGACCCGGGGGAAGCAGACTACGAGCAGTACTTC. Translated, it gives CADPGEADYEQYF.